A single sample is the source of the 8 T cell receptor beta chains below, sequenced in a study of control samples from healthy donors and cancer patients. Sequencing used immunoSEQ multiplex PCR; TCRdb keeps in-frame clones, though not all of them. The table records 35,000 to 55,000 clones, approximately 89% of them present only once. Input material: PBMCs. These receptors were obtained from a woman aged 40 to 50 with head and neck cancer.

J is TRBJ2-2 and V is TRBV9, with D maybe TRBD1 (5 bases). Germline V CDR1 and CDR2: SGDLS, YYNGEE. Trimming took 4 bases from V and 8 from J, leaving 12 bases between them. The CDR3 length is 13 residues. The CDR3 reads CASSPLGRGELFF. As DNA, the CDR3 is TGTGCCAGCAGCCCCTTGGGGCGAGGGGAGCTGTTTTTT.

This chain joins TRBV27 and TRBJ2-7; D remains ambiguous. This CDR3 is 11 amino acids long. Germline CDR1 reads MNHEY; CDR2 reads SMNVEV (reference sequence). V was clipped by 6 bases and J by 0 bases, with 3 bases between them. CDR3 in DNA: TGTGCCAGCAGAGGCTCCTACGAGCAGTACTTC. Its protein product is CASRGSYEQYF.

The chain uses TRBV6-5 and TRBJ1-1; weak D call: TRBD1 (5 bases). Trimming pared 6 bases from V and 4 bases from J, leaving 12 bases between. Germline V lookup: CDR1 MNHEY, CDR2 SVGAGI. This CDR3 region has 13 residues. The CDR3 nucleotides read TGTGCCAGCAGGCCAATAGGGGCCACTGAAGCTTTCTTT. Its translation: CASRPIGATEAFF.

The chain carries TRBV3-1 (or the pseudogene TRBV3-2) and TRBJ2-3, with 8 bases aligning to TRBD2. The junction had 2 bases not matched to a gene; V was cut back by 1 base and J by 2 bases. In germline, CDR1 is LGHDT, CDR2 YNNKEL (reference sequence). The CDR3 loop spans 15 amino acids. Written as DNA, the CDR3 is TGTGCCAGCAGCCAAGCGGGGGGGTTCACAGATACGCAGTATTTT. Its protein product is CASSQAGGFTDTQYF.

The chain recombines TRBV19 with TRBJ1-2, with D tentatively TRBD1 (5 bases). This CDR3 is built from 15 residues. CDR1 LNHDA and CDR2 SQIVND come from the germline V gene (reference sequence). The V and J ends lost 3 bases and 0 bases respectively, with 11 bases between them. CDR3 nucleotides: TGTGCCAGTAGTATTTTCAGGGCGTCTAACTATGGCTACACCTTC. Translating gives CASSIFRASNYGYTF.

The chain joins TRBV29-1 to TRBJ1-2; possible D gene TRBD1, 5 bases. V was pared by 8 bases and J by 0 bases, with 19 bases between. The CDR3 length is 15 residues. Germline CDR1 SQVTM, CDR2 ANQGSEA. CDR3 sequence reads: CSLQEDYGSNYGYTF. The CDR3 bases are TGCAGCCTACAGGAGGACTATGGCTCTAACTATGGCTACACCTTC.

In DNA, the CDR3 is TGTGCCAGCAGCCAAGTGGACAGGGCCGAAGCTTTCTTT. It yields the protein CASSQVDRAEAFF. V and J are TRBV7-9 and TRBJ1-1; 8 bases line up with TRBD1. V trimming: 5 bases; J trimming: 8 bases; junction bases outside the gene matches: 7. The CDR3 loop spans 13 amino acids. The germline V gene encodes CDR1 SEHNR and CDR2 FQNEAQ (reference sequence).

J is TRBJ2-2 and V is TRBV5-4; possibly TRBD1 for D (7 bases). The V gene's germline CDR1 is SGHNT and CDR2 YYREEE (reference sequence). Trimming pared 3 bases from V and 8 bases from J, leaving 20 bases between. This CDR3 spans 16 amino acids. The DNA of the CDR3 is TGTGCCAGCAGCTCTCTCAGGGGGGACCGCCTTGGGGAGCTGTTTTTT. Translated: CASSSLRGDRLGELFF. Looking up the rest from reference TRBV5-4 and TRBJ2-2 gives the full variable domain: ETGVTQSPTHLIKTRGQQVTLRCSSQSGHNTVSWYQQALGQGPQFIFQYYREEENGRGNFPPRFSGLQFPNYSSELNVNALELDDSALYLCASSSLRGDRLGELFFGEGSRLTVL.